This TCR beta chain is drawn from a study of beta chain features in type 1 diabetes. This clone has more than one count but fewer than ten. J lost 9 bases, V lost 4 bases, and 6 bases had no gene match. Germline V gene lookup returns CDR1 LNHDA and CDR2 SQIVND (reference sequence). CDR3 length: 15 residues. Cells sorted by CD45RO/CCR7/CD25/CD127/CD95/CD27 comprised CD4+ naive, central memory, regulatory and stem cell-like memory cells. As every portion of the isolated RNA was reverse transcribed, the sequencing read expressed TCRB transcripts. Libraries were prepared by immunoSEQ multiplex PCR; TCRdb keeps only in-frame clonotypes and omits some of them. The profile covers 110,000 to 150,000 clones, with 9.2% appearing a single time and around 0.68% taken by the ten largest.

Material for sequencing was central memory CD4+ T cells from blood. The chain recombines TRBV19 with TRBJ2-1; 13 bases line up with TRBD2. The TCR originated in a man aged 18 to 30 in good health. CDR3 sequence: CASSNPGLAGIEQFF. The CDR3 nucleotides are TGTGCCAGTAGTAATCCGGGACTAGCGGGGATTGAGCAGTTCTTC.